This T cell receptor beta chain was retrieved from a study of T cell responses to AZD1222 COVID-19 vaccine. TCRdb's table, derived via immunoSEQ multiplex PCR, lists solely in-frame clones and lacks some. The data show 95,000 to 100,000 clones, around 87% seen once. V shed 10 bases and J 0 bases; nucleotides not matched to a gene: 11. This CDR3 has 16 residues. Germline CDR1 SEHNR, CDR2 FQNEAQ (reference sequence). The sequence was obtained from an adult who received the AZD1222 COVID-19 vaccine. Specimen: peripheral blood, collected 28 days after the second AZD1222 dose. The rearrangement uses TRBV7-9 and TRBJ2-3, with 9 positions matching TRBD2. The CDR3 DNA reads as TGTGCCACCCAAAGGGGCGGGGGGGCCAGCACAGATACGCAGTATTTT. Amino acid sequence: CATQRGGGASTDTQYF.